This TCR beta chain was recorded in a study of T-cell reconstitution after alpha-beta-depleted transplantation in children. CDR1 is MNHEY, CDR2 SVGEGT, per germline. Unmatched junction bases numbered 12, after V lost 0 bases and J lost 5 bases. The CDR3 covers 19 residues. The TCRbeta library was prepared with unique molecular identifiers. One entry per CDR3 protein, called by TCRdb with MiXCR from the PCR reads. The sample consists of around 370,000 distinct CDR3 sequences, about a tenth of them appearing once. The TCR comes from a human donor who donated a stem cell graft to a child with acute lymphoblastic leukemia. This material consisted of PBMCs from the stem cell graft donor, taken from the stem cell graft. The rearrangement joins TRBV6-2 or TRBV6-3 to TRBJ2-3; 12 positions match TRBD2. CDR3 residues: CASSYSAGLAGGPGDTQYF. CDR3 nucleotides: TGTGCCAGCAGTTACTCGGCGGGGCTAGCGGGAGGGCCTGGAGATACGCAGTATTTT.